This TCR beta chain was recovered during a study of blood T cell repertoires in COVID-19. As for the study in general: COVID-19 samples from acute and convalescent phases originated in the United States, Italy and Spain. Nucleic acid was either cDNA or gDNA, and it came from T cells, B-cell-depleted T cells, or PBMCs.

Germline values: CDR1 SNHLY, CDR2 FYNNEI. With 10 bases removed from V and 0 bases from J, the gap between germline ends came to 13 bases. The CDR3 loop spans 15 amino acids. Per the original data handling: Quantification of nucleated cells was approximated via reference gene primer amplification. Some clones are missing from TCRdb's copy, which holds only in-frame ones; the method was immunoSEQ multiplex PCR. The V and J calls and clone size come from that table; D and trimming were worked out from the DNA. This table has tens of thousands of clones, more than 70% appearing once. The V gene is TRBV2, the J gene TRBJ1-6; D is perhaps TRBD1 (6 bases). The sequencing input was peripheral blood. The TCR comes from a man aged 45 to 65 with acute or convalescent COVID-19. The CDR3 nucleotides are TGTGCCACCCAGGGGCTCAGCTCCTATAATTCACCCCTCCACTTT. The encoded protein is CATQGLSSYNSPLHF.